These 8 T cell receptor beta chains originate from one sample sequenced in a study of blood T cell repertoires in COVID-19. Sequencing used immunoSEQ multiplex PCR; TCRdb keeps in-frame clones, though not all of them. The sample yields approximately 330,000 clones, around 91% seen once. The sample comprised peripheral blood. The source is a woman in her 40s with COVID-19, enrolled during active disease.

The J gene is TRBJ2-5, the V gene TRBV5-1, with 10 bases identical to TRBD2. Germline V gene data show CDR1 as SGHRS and CDR2 as YFSETQ. After removal of 0 bases from V and 4 bases from J, the junction contained 6 bases not matched to a gene. The CDR3 contains 16 residues. The CDR3 region has the DNA TGCGCCAGCAGCTTGGGAGGACTAGCGGATACAGAGACCCAGTACTTC. As protein: CASSLGGLADTETQYF.

This chain joins TRBV11-1 and TRBJ2-7; 7 bases align to TRBD1. Germline values: CDR1 SGHAT, CDR2 FQDESV (reference sequence). CDR3 length equals 14 residues. Germline trimming cut 4 bases from V and 3 bases from J; bases unmatched to any gene: 6. The CDR3 sequence is CASSSRQGNYEQYF. The CDR3 DNA follows: TGTGCCAGCAGCTCACGACAGGGCAACTACGAGCAGTACTTC.

This chain connects TRBV5-1 to TRBJ1-1, with D maybe TRBD1 (5 bases). From germline, CDR1 is SGHRS and CDR2 YFSETQ. Trimming took 5 bases from V and 1 from J, leaving 9 bases between them. The CDR3 runs to 13 residues. As DNA, the CDR3 is TGCGCCAGCAGGGACACTCCGAACACTGAAGCTTTCTTT. Protein product: CASRDTPNTEAFF.

A word on this clone: Germline is not matched at one junction end, which may reflect a read error. V is TRBV7-7 and J is TRBJ2-7; 9 nucleotides align to TRBD1. CDR3 length: 16 amino acids. Germline CDR1 SSHAT, CDR2 FNYEAQ (reference sequence). The CDR3 coding sequence is TGTGCTAGCAGCCCGCGGCCGGGACAGGGAACCCTCGAGCAGTACTTC. It specifies CASSPRPGQGTLEQYF. The variable domain in full, completed from reference TRBV7-7 and TRBJ2-7, reads GAGVSQSPRYKVTKRGQDVTLRCDPISSHATLYWYQQALGQGPEFLTYFNYEAQPDKSGLPSDRFSAERPEGSISTLTIQRTEQRDSAMYRCASSPRPGQGTLEQYFGPGTRLTVT.

This chain connects TRBV28 to TRBJ2-1, with 7 bases fitting TRBD2. Germline V lookup: CDR1 MDHEN, CDR2 SYDVKM. This CDR3 spans 14 amino acids. Trimming at V came to 4 bases and at J to 3 bases, leaving 3 bases not matched to a gene. This CDR3 is CASSSVAGYNEQFF. The CDR3 coding sequence is TGTGCCAGCAGTTCAGTAGCGGGCTACAATGAGCAGTTCTTC.

The genes are TRBV6-2 or TRBV6-3 and TRBJ2-3, with D possibly matching TRBD1 (6 bases). The CDR3 consists of 16 residues. Germline CDR1 MNHEY, CDR2 SVGEGT. The V end was cut by 6 bases, the J end by 2 bases, with 18 bases between. The CDR3 is CASSVRTAPTTDTQYF. Written as DNA, the CDR3 is TGTGCCAGCAGCGTAAGGACAGCCCCCACCACAGATACGCAGTATTTT.

The V call is TRBV7-2, the J call TRBJ2-5, with D perhaps matching TRBD2 (5 bases). The CDR3 extends over 15 amino acids. Deletions cut 5 bases from V and 5 bases from J, with 18 bases between. Germline lookup yields CDR1 SGHTA and CDR2 FQGNSA. The CDR3 protein is CASSTYSGPWETQYF. CDR3 sequence (DNA): TGTGCCAGCAGCACTTACAGCGGTCCGTGGGAGACCCAGTACTTC.

This chain uses TRBV28 with TRBJ2-3, with a weak D call TRBD2 (6 bases). The V end was cut by 5 bases, the J end by 2 bases, with 17 bases between. The CDR3 is made up of 16 amino acids. CDR1 is MDHEN, CDR2 SYDVKM, per germline. The chain's CDR3 is CASSPWVAALTDTQYF. The CDR3, as DNA: TGTGCCAGCAGTCCTTGGGTAGCGGCACTCACAGATACGCAGTATTTT.